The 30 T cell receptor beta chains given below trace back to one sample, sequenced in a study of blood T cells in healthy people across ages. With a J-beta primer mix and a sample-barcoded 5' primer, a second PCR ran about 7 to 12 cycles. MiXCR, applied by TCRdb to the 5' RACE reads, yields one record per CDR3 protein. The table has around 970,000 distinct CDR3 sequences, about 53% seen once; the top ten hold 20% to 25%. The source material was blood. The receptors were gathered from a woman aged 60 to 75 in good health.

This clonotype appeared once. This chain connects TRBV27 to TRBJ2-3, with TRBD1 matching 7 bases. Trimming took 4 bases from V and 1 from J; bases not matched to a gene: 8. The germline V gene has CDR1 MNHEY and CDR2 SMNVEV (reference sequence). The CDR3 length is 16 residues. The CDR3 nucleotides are TGTGCCAGCAGTTCCCCTTACAGGGGCGGCACAGATACGCAGTATTTT. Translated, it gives CASSSPYRGGTDTQYF.

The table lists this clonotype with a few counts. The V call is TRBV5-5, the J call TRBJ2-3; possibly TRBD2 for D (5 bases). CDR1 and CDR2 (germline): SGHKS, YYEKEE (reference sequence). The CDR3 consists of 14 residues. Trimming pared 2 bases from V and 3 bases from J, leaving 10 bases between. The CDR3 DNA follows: TGTGCCAGCAGCTTAGACTACCCGACAGATACGCAGTATTTT. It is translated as CASSLDYPTDTQYF.

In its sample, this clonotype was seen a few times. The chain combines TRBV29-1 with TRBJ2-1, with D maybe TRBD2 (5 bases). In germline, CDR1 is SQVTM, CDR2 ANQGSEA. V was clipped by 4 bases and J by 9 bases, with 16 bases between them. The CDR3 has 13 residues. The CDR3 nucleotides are TGCAGCGTTGCGACGGGTTATGAGGGTGAGCAGTTCTTC. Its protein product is CSVATGYEGEQFF.

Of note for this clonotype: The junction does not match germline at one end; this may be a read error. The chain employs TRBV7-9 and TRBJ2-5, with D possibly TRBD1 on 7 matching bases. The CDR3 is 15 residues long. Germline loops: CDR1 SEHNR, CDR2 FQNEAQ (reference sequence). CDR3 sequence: CASSLSGGLQGTQYF. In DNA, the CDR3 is TGTGCCAGCAGCTTATCAGGGGGACTCCAAGGGACCCAGTACTTC.

The CDR3 reads CSARVSGFTDTQYF. CDR3 DNA sequence: TGCAGTGCTAGAGTTAGCGGTTTCACAGATACGCAGTATTTT. The V gene is TRBV20-1, the J gene TRBJ2-3; weak D call: TRBD2 (6 bases). The V and J ends lost 1 base and 2 bases respectively, with 10 bases between them. CDR3 length equals 14 residues. Germline V lookup: CDR1 DFQATT, CDR2 SNEGSKA (reference sequence).

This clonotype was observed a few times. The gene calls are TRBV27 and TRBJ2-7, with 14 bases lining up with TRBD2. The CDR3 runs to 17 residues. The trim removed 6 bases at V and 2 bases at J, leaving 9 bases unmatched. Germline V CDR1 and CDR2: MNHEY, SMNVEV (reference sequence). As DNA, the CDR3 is TGTGCCAGCAGGGGACTAGCGGGAGCCCTCCTCCCCTACGAGCAGTACTTC. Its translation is CASRGLAGALLPYEQYF.

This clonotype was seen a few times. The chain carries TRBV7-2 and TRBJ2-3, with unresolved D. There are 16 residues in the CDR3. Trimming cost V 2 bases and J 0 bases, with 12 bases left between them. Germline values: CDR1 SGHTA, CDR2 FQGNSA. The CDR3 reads CASSLKGGPSTDTQYF. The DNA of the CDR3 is TGTGCCAGCAGCTTAAAGGGTGGGCCCAGCACAGATACGCAGTATTTT.

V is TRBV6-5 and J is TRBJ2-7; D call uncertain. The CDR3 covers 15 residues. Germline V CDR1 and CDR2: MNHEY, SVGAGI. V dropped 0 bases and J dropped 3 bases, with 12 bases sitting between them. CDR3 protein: CASSYSRSTNYEQYF. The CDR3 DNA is TGTGCCAGCAGTTACTCGAGGTCGACCAACTACGAGCAGTACTTC.

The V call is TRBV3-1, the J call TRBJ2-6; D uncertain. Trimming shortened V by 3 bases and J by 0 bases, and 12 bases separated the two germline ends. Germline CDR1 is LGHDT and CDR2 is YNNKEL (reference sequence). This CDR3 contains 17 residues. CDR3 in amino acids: CASSHLAPGSGANVLTF. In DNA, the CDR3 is TGTGCCAGCAGCCACCTCGCTCCGGGCTCTGGGGCCAACGTCCTGACTTTC.

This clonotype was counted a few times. The CDR3 loop reads CASSLGDSATYEQYF. The CDR3 DNA is TGTGCCAGCAGCTTAGGGGACAGTGCCACCTACGAGCAGTACTTC. The rearrangement uses TRBV13 and TRBJ2-7; the D gene is possibly TRBD1 (6 bases). Germline CDR1 and CDR2: PRHDT and FYEKMQ (reference sequence). Trimming pared 0 bases from V and 2 bases from J, leaving 11 bases between. The CDR3 loop spans 15 amino acids. The whole variable domain, filled in from reference TRBV13 and TRBJ2-7, reads AAGVIQSPRHLIKEKRETATLKCYPIPRHDTVYWYQQGPGQDPQFLISFYEKMQSDKGSIPDRFSAQQFSDYHSELNMSSLELGDSALYFCASSLGDSATYEQYFGPGTRLTVT.

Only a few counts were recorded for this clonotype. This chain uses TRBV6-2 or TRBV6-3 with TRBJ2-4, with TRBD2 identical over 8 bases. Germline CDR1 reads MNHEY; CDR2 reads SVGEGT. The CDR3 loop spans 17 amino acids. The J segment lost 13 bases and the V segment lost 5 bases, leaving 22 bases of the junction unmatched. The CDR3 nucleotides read TGTGCCAGCAGTCCCCCCGGGACTAGAATAAGCATGAGGGAGCAGTACTTC. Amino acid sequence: CASSPPGTRISMREQYF.

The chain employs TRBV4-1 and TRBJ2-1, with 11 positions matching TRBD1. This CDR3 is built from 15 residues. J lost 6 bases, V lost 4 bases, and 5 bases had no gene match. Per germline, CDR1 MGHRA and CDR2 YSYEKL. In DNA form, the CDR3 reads TGCGCCAGCAGCCCAGGACAGGGGGCGGTCAATGAGCAGTTCTTC. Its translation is CASSPGQGAVNEQFF.

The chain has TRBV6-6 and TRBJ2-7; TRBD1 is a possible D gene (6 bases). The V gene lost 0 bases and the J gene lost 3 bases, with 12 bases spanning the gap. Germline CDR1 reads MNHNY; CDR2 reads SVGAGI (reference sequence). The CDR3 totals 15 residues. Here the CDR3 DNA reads TGTGCCAGCAGTTACTCTCCCAGGGGACACTACGAGCAGTACTTC. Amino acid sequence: CASSYSPRGHYEQYF.

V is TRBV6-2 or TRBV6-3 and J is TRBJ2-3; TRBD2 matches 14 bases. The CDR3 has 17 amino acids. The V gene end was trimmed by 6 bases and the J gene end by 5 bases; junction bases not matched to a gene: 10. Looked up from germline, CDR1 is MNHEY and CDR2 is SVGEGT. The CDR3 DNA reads TGTGCCAGCAGCGTGACGGGACTAGCGGGAGTGCGAGATACGCAGTATTTT. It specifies CASSVTGLAGVRDTQYF.

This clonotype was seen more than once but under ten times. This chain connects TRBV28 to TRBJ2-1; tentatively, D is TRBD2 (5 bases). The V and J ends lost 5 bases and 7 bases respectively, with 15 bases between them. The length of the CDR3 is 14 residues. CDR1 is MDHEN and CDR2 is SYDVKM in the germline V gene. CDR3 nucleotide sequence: TGTGCCAGCAGTCAACTAGTACCTAAGAATGAGCAGTTCTTC. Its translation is CASSQLVPKNEQFF.

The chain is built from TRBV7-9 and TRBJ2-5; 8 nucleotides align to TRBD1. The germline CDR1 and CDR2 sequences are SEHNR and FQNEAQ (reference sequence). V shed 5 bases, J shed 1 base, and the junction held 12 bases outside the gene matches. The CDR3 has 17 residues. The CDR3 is CASSPPRTGWFQETQYF. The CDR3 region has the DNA TGTGCCAGCAGCCCGCCCCGGACAGGGTGGTTCCAAGAGACCCAGTACTTC.

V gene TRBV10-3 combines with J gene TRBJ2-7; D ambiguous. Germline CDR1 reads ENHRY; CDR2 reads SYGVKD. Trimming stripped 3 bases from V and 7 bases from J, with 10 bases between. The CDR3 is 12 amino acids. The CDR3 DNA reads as TGTGCCATCAGTGAACGTTACAATGAGCAGTACTTC. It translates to CAISERYNEQYF.

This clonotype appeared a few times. CDR3 bases: TGTGCCAGCAGTTTACGTTCCGATGAGCAGTTCTTC. Translated: CASSLRSDEQFF. This sequence joins TRBV27 and TRBJ2-1; D not resolved. CDR1 is MNHEY, CDR2 SMNVEV, per germline (reference sequence). The CDR3 is 12 amino acids. V lost 2 bases, J lost 8 bases, and 7 bases lay in between.

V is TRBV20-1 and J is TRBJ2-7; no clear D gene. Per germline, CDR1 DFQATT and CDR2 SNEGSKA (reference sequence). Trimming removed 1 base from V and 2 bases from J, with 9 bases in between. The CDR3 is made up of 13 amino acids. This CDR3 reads CSARVRSTYEQYF. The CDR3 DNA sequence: TGCAGTGCTAGAGTTAGGAGTACCTACGAGCAGTACTTC.

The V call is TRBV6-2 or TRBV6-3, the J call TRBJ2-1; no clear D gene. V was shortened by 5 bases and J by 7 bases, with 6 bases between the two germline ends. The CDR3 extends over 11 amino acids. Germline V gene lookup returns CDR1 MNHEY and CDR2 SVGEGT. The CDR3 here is CASSDRNEQFF. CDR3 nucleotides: TGTGCCAGCAGTGATAGAAATGAGCAGTTCTTC.

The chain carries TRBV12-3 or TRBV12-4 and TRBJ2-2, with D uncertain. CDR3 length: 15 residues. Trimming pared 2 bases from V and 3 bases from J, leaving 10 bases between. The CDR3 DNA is TGTGCCAGCAGTTTATCGTATTCCCACACCGGGGAGCTGTTTTTT. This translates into CASSLSYSHTGELFF.

CDR3 nucleotides: TGCAGTGCTAGAGCCCCTGGCCGGTATGGCTACACCTTC. This sequence encodes CSARAPGRYGYTF. This sequence joins TRBV20-1 and TRBJ1-2; D ambiguous. The CDR3 loop spans 13 amino acids. V dropped 1 base and J dropped 5 bases, with 11 bases sitting between them. The germline V gene encodes CDR1 DFQATT and CDR2 SNEGSKA (reference sequence).

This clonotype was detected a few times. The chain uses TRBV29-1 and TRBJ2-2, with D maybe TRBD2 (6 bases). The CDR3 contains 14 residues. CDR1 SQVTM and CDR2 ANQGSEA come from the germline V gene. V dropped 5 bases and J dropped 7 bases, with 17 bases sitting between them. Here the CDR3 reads CSVRLRRAGGELFF. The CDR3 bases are TGCAGCGTTCGACTCCGGAGGGCGGGCGGGGAGCTGTTTTTT.

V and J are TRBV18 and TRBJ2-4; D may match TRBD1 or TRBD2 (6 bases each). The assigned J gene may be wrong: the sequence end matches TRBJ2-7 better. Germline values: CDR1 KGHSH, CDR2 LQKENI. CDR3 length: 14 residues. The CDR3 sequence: CASSAGQLTYEQYF. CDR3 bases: TGTGCCAGCTCAGCGGGACAACTGACCTACGAGCAGTACTTC.

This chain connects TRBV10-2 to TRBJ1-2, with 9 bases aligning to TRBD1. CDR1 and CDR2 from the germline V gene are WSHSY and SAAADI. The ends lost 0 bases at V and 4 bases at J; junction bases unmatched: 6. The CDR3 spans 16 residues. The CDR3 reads CASSESVGTGSYGYTF. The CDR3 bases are TGCGCCAGCAGTGAGTCCGTCGGGACAGGGAGCTATGGCTACACCTTC.

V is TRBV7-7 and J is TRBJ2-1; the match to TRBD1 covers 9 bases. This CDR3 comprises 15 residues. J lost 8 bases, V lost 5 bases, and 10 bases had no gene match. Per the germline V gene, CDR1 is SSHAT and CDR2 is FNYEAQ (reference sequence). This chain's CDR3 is CASSATGQGFDEQFF. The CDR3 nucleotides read TGTGCCAGCAGCGCAACCGGACAGGGGTTCGATGAGCAGTTCTTC. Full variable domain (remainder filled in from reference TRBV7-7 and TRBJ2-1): GAGVSQSPRYKVTKRGQDVTLRCDPISSHATLYWYQQALGQGPEFLTYFNYEAQPDKSGLPSDRFSAERPEGSISTLTIQRTEQRDSAMYRCASSATGQGFDEQFFGPGTRLTVL.

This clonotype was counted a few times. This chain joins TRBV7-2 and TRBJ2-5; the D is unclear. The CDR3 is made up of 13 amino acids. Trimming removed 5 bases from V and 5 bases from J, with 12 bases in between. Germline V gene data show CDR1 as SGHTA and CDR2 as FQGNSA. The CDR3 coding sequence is TGTGCCAGCAGCATAGGTATTCAGGAGACCCAGTACTTC. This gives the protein CASSIGIQETQYF.

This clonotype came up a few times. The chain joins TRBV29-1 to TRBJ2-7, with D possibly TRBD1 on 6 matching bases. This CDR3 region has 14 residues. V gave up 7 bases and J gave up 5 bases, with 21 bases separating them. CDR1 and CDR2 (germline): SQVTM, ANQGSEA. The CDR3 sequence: CSAHQQGPYHEQYF. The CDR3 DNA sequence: TGCAGCGCTCACCAACAGGGTCCTTATCACGAGCAGTACTTC.

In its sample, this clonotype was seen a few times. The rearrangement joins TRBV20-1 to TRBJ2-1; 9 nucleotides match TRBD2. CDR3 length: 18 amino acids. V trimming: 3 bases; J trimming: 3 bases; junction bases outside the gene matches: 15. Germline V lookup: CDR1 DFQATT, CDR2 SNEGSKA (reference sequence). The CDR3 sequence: CSARQTNKAGGIYNEQFF. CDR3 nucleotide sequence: TGCAGTGCTAGGCAAACTAATAAAGCGGGAGGTATCTACAATGAGCAGTTCTTC.

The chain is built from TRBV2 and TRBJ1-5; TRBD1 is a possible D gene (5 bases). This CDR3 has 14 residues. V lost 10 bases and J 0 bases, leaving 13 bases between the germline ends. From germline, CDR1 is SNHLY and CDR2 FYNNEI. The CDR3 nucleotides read TGTGCCACCTCGGGACGGCTTAGCAATCAGCCCCAGCATTTT. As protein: CATSGRLSNQPQHF.